The 19 T cell receptor beta chains below come from one sample, sequenced in a study of a mutant IDH1 vaccine in newly diagnosed glioma (dated by TCRdb to 2020 to 2023). The antigens these receptors bind are not known. The time point label, read with the paper, signifies: week 35, safety follow-up. Each vaccine dose, consisting of 300 ug of a 20-mer mutant IDH1 peptide in Montanide, was administered subcutaneously with topical imiquimod. Receptor amplification or capture employed the immunoSEQ multiplex PCR assay. TCRdb's version of the immuneACCESS table is confined to in-frame rearrangements and falls short of the full clone set. An unresolved V gene accounts for under half of the shortfall where checked; the remainder is of unknown origin. The sample profile shows 43,000 or so clones; approximately 92% of them were found once. The top ten hold roughly 2.4% of the sample. The sequenced sample was PBMCs, obtained from a glioma patient whose treatment included an IDH1 peptide vaccine. These receptors originate from a middle-aged man with glioma.

In its sample, this clone was seen once. J is TRBJ2-1 and V is TRBV2; 14 bases match TRBD2. The CDR3 covers 15 residues. Germline V CDR1 and CDR2: SNHLY, FYNNEI. After removal of 4 bases from V and 4 bases from J, the junction contained 0 bases not matched to a gene. The CDR3 coding sequence is TGTGCCAGCAGTGGGACTAGCGGGGGGTACAATGAGCAGTTCTTC. Encoded protein: CASSGTSGGYNEQFF.

The rearrangement links TRBV19 to TRBJ2-3; a weak D match, TRBD1 (6 bases). The CDR3 extends over 14 amino acids. Trimming removed 1 base at V and 6 bases at J, with 11 bases between. The germline V gene encodes CDR1 LNHDA and CDR2 SQIVND (reference sequence). This CDR3 reads CASSIGQARDTQYF. CDR3 DNA: TGTGCCAGTAGTATAGGACAGGCGCGGGATACGCAGTATTTT. Together with reference TRBV19 and TRBJ2-3, the CDR3 gives the full variable domain: DGGITQSPKYLFRKEGQNVTLSCEQNLNHDAMYWYRQDPGQGLRLIYYSQIVNDFQKGDIAEGYSVSREKKESFPLTVTSAQKNPTAFYLCASSIGQARDTQYFGPGTRLTVL.

This rearrangement joins TRBV29-1 to TRBJ1-2; possible D gene TRBD1, 6 bases. CDR3 length equals 14 residues. Trimming left V 2 bases short and J 2 bases short, with 12 bases between. Looked up from germline, CDR1 is SQVTM and CDR2 is ANQGSEA. CDR3 nucleotides: TGCAGCGTTGAAAGGCAGGGGAGAAACTATGGCTACACCTTC. Translated, it gives CSVERQGRNYGYTF.

The rearrangement joins TRBV7-9 to TRBJ2-2; maybe TRBD2 (6 bases). From germline, CDR1 is SEHNR and CDR2 FQNEAQ (reference sequence). V gave up 0 bases and J gave up 4 bases, with 15 bases separating them. CDR3 length equals 17 residues. DNA for the CDR3: TGTGCCAGCAGCTTAGCGGGCCCAGGGCGGGGCACCGGGGAGCTGTTTTTT. Translated: CASSLAGPGRGTGELFF.

This clone is a singleton in its sample. The chain recombines TRBV2 with TRBJ1-5; a weak D match, TRBD1 (5 bases). V lost 5 bases, J lost 1 base, and 12 bases lay in between. The CDR3 loop spans 15 amino acids. CDR1 and CDR2 (germline): SNHLY, FYNNEI. CDR3 nucleotides: TGTGCCAGCAGTAGCCAGGGTTTCAGCAATCAGCCCCAGCATTTT. Its translation is CASSSQGFSNQPQHF.

The chain uses TRBV27 and TRBJ2-7; TRBD2 might be the D (6 bases). This CDR3 has 14 amino acids. CDR1 and CDR2 (germline): MNHEY, SMNVEV (reference sequence). Trimming shortened V by 1 base and J by 2 bases, and 9 bases separated the two germline ends. The CDR3 is CASSLWRGTYEQYF. The CDR3 region has the DNA TGTGCCAGCAGTTTATGGCGGGGCACCTACGAGCAGTACTTC.

J is TRBJ2-3 and V is TRBV6-4; 8 bases are shared with TRBD2. J was trimmed by 4 bases and V by 2 bases; bases with no gene match: 8. Germline CDR1 reads MRHNA; CDR2 reads SNTAGT. The CDR3 is 16 amino acids. CDR3 DNA sequence: TGTGCCAGCAGTGACGGCCCGGCGGGGGGCTCAGATACGCAGTATTTT. Protein product: CASSDGPAGGSDTQYF.

This rearrangement joins TRBV19 to TRBJ1-1; 8 bases agree with TRBD1. Germline CDR1 is LNHDA and CDR2 is SQIVND (reference sequence). After removal of 2 bases from V and 1 base from J, the junction contained 6 bases not matched to a gene. CDR3 size: 16 residues. CDR3 in amino acids: CASSIRPDRGNTEAFF. In nucleotides, the CDR3 is TGTGCCAGTAGTATACGACCTGACAGGGGGAACACTGAAGCTTTCTTT.

This clone was recorded once. The chain combines TRBV19 with TRBJ1-1; D call uncertain. The CDR3 extends over 14 amino acids. Germline lookup yields CDR1 LNHDA and CDR2 SQIVND (reference sequence). Trimming pared 1 base from V and 0 bases from J, leaving 6 bases between. The CDR3 sequence is CASSIAVMNTEAFF. In DNA, the CDR3 is TGTGCCAGTAGTATAGCAGTAATGAACACTGAAGCTTTCTTT.

The rearrangement uses TRBV2 and TRBJ1-4, with D unresolved. V lost 6 bases, J lost 0 bases, and 11 bases lay in between. The CDR3 totals 15 residues. In germline, CDR1 is SNHLY, CDR2 FYNNEI. The DNA for the CDR3 is TGTGCCAGCAGCGCCCTTTATGCAACTAATGAAAAACTGTTTTTT. As protein: CASSALYATNEKLFF.

The rearrangement links TRBV30 to TRBJ2-7, with D tentatively TRBD2 (5 bases). The germline V and J ends were trimmed by 1 base and 6 bases, with 16 bases remaining between them. The CDR3 extends over 14 amino acids. Germline CDR1 reads GTSNPN; CDR2 reads SVGIG (reference sequence). This chain's CDR3 is CAWSDPIGESEQYF. CDR3 nucleotides: TGTGCCTGGAGTGACCCGATCGGGGAGTCCGAGCAGTACTTC.

This chain uses TRBV7-6 with TRBJ2-5; D perhaps matches TRBD2 (6 bases). Germline-derived CDR1 and CDR2 are SGHVS and FNYEAQ. The CDR3 contains 13 residues. The ends were cut back, 7 bases at V and 5 bases at J, with 14 bases in the middle. The CDR3: CASNPLAWETQYF. Here the CDR3 DNA reads TGTGCCAGCAACCCCCTAGCGTGGGAGACCCAGTACTTC.

This chain connects TRBV4-2 to TRBJ1-2; the D gene is possibly TRBD1 (5 bases). The CDR3 is 15 amino acids. V gave up 7 bases and J gave up 4 bases, with 19 bases separating them. Germline V gene lookup returns CDR1 LGHNA and CDR2 YNFKEQ. The CDR3 region has the DNA TGTGCCAGCACCTCGGAAATCCAGGGTTCCTATGGCTACACCTTC. As protein: CASTSEIQGSYGYTF.

The rearrangement uses TRBV10-3 and TRBJ2-3; 10 nucleotides line up with TRBD2. The CDR3 loop spans 14 amino acids. Germline V CDR1 and CDR2: ENHRY, SYGVKD. V lost 6 bases and J lost 2; bases outside the gene matches: 2. This chain's CDR3 is CAISGLADTDTQYF. The CDR3 nucleotides read TGTGCCATCAGCGGACTAGCGGACACAGATACGCAGTATTTT.

The chain is built from TRBV6-5 and TRBJ1-2, with D tentatively TRBD1 (6 bases). The CDR3 covers 15 residues. V was cut by 10 bases and J by 8 bases, with 26 bases left in between. Germline V gives CDR1 MNHEY, CDR2 SVGAGI. CDR3: CATSILGHYFGGYTF. The CDR3 bases are TGTGCCACCTCCATTCTGGGACATTATTTTGGCGGCTACACCTTC.

This clone was counted only a few times. V and J are TRBV5-1 and TRBJ2-3; the D is unclear. V lost 2 bases and J lost 2, with 9 bases in between. In germline, CDR1 is SGHRS, CDR2 YFSETQ. The CDR3 totals 14 residues. CDR3 residues: CASSLGRITDTQYF. CDR3 coding DNA: TGCGCCAGCAGCTTAGGGCGAATCACAGATACGCAGTATTTT.

The gene calls are TRBV30 and TRBJ2-1; the match to TRBD1 covers 7 bases. The CDR3 length is 16 residues. Germline V gives CDR1 GTSNPN, CDR2 SVGIG (reference sequence). Germline trimming cut 3 bases from V and 6 bases from J; bases unmatched to any gene: 14. The CDR3, as DNA: TGTGCCTGGAGATCCCTGGACAGGTTAAGAGTCAATGAGCAGTTCTTC. Residues: CAWRSLDRLRVNEQFF.

CDR3 protein: CSAGGSITEQYF. The CDR3 DNA follows: TGCAGCGCCGGAGGGAGTATAACGGAGCAGTACTTC. This rearrangement joins TRBV29-1 to TRBJ2-7; possibly TRBD2 for D (6 bases). The V end lost 7 bases, the J end lost 7 bases, and 17 bases lay between the germline ends. CDR1 is SQVTM, CDR2 ANQGSEA, per germline. The CDR3 covers 12 residues.

The genes are TRBV29-1 and TRBJ2-1; 11 nucleotides match TRBD2. J lost 2 bases, V lost 1 base, and 16 bases had no gene match. The CDR3 spans 20 residues. Germline V lookup: CDR1 SQVTM, CDR2 ANQGSEA. The CDR3 DNA is TGCAGCGTTGAAGGTTCCTTGATTAGCGGGGGGGTTTTAACCTACAATGAGCAGTTCTTC. The encoded protein is CSVEGSLISGGVLTYNEQFF.